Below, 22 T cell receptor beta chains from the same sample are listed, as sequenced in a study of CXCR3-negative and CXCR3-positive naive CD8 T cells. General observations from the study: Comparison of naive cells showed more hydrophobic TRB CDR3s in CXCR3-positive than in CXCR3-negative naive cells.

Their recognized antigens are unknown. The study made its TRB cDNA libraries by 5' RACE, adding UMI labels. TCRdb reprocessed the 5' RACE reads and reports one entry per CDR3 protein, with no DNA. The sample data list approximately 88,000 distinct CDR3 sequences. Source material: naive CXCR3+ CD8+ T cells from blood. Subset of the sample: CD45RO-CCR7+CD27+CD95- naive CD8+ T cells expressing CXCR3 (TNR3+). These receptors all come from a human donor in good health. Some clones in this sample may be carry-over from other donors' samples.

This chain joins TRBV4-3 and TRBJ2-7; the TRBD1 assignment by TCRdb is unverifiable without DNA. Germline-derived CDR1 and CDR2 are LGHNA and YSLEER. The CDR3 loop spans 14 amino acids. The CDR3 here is CASSSGTGGYEQYF.

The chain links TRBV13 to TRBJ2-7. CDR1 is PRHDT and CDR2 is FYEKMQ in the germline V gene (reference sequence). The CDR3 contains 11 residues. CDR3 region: CASSAEYEQYF.

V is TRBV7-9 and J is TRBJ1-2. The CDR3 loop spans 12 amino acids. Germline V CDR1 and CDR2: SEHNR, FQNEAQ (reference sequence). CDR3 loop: CASSHNMDGYTF.

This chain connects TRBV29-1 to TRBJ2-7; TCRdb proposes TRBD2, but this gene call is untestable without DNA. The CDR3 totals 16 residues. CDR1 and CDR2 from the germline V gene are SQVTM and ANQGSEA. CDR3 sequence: CSVHHPLSGRPYEQYF.

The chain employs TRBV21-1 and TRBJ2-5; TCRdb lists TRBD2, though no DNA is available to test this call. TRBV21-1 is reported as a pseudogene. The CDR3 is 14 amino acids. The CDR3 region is CASSKEHSRETQYF.

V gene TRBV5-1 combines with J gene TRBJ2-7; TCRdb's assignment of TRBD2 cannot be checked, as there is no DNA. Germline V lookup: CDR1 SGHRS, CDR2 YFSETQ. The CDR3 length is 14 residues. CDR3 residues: CASSFGRGTDEQYF.

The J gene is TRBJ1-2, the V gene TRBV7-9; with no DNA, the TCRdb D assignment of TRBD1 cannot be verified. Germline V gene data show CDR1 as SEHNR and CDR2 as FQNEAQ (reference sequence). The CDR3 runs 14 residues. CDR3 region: CASLVQGVDYGYTF.

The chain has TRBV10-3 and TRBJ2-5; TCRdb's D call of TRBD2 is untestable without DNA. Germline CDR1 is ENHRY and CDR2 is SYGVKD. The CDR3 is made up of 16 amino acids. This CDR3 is CAISESSGGLQETQYF.

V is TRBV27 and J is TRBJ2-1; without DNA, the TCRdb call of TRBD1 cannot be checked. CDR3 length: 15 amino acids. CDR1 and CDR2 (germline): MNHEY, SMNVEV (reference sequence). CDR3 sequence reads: CASSPTPLQGGEQFF.

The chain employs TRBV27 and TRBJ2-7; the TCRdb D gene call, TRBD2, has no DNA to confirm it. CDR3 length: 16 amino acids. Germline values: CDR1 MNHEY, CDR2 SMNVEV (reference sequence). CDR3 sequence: CASSFLSGGPSYEQYF.

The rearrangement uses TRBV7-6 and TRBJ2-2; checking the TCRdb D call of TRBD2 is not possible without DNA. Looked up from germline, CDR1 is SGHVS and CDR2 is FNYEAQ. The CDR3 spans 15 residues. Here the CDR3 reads CASSLEPAHTGELFF. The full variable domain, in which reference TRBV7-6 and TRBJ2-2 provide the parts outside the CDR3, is GAGVSQSPRYKVTKRGQDVALRCDPISGHVSLYWYRQALGQGPEFLTYFNYEAQQDKSGLPNDRFSAERPEGSISTLTIQRTEQRDSAMYRCASSLEPAHTGELFFGEGSRLTVL.

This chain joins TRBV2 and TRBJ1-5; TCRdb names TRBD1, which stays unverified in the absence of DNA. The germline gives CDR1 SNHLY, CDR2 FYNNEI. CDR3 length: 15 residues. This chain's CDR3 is CASSGTEYSNQPQHF.

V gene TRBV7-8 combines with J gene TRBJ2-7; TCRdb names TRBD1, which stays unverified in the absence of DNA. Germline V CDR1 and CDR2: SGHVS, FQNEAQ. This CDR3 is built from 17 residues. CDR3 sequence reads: CASSLDPPGSSSYEQYF.

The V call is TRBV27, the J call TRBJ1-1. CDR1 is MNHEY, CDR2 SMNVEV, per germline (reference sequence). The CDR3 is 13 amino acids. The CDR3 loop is CASSLQLNTEAFF.

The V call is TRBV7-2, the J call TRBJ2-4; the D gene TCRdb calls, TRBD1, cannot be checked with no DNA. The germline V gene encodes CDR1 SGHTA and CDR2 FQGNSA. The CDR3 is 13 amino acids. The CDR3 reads CASNLGQGNIQYF.

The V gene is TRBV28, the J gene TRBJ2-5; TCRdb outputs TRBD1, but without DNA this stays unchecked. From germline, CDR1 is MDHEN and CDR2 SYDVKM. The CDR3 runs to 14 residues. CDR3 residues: CASSLLQTGETQYF.

The chain's CDR3 is CASIPGEGHFTSDQETQYF. This chain connects TRBV5-6 to TRBJ2-5; as DNA is missing, the TRBD2 call by TCRdb cannot be tested. This CDR3 contains 19 residues. Germline V gene sequence: CDR1 SGHDT, CDR2 YYEEEE.

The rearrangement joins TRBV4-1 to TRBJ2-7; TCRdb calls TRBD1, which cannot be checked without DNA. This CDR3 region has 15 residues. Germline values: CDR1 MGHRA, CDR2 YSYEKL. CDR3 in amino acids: CASSKENRGPYEQYF.

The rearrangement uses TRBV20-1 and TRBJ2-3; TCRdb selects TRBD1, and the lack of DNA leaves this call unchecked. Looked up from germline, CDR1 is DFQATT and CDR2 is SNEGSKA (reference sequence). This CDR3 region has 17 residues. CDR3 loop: CSAATIKGQASTDTQYF.

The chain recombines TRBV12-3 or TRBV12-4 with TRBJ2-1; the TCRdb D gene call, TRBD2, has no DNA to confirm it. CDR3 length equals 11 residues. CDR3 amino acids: CASSPGGGQFF.

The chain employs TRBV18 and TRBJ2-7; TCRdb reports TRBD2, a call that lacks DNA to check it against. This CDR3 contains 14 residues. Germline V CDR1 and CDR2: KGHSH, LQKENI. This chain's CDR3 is CASSPPGGGYEQYF.

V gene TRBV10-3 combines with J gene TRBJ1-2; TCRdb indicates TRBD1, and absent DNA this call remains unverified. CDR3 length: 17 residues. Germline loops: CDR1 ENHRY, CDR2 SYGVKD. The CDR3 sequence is CAITQDRGQTANSGYTF.